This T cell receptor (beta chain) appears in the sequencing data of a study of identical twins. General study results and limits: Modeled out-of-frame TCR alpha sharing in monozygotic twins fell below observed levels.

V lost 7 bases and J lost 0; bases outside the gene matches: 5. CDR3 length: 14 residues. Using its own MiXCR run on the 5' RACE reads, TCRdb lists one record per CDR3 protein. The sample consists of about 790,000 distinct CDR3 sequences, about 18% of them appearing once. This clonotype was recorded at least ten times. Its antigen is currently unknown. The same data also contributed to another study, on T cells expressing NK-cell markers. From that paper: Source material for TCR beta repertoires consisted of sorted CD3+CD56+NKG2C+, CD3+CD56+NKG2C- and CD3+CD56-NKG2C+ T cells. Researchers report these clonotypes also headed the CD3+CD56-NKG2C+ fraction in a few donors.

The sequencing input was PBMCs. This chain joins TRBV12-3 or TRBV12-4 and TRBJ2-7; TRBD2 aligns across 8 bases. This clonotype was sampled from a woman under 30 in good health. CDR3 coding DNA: TGTGCCAGCACAACTAGCGGAAGCTCCTACGAGCAGTACTTC. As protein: CASTTSGSSYEQYF.